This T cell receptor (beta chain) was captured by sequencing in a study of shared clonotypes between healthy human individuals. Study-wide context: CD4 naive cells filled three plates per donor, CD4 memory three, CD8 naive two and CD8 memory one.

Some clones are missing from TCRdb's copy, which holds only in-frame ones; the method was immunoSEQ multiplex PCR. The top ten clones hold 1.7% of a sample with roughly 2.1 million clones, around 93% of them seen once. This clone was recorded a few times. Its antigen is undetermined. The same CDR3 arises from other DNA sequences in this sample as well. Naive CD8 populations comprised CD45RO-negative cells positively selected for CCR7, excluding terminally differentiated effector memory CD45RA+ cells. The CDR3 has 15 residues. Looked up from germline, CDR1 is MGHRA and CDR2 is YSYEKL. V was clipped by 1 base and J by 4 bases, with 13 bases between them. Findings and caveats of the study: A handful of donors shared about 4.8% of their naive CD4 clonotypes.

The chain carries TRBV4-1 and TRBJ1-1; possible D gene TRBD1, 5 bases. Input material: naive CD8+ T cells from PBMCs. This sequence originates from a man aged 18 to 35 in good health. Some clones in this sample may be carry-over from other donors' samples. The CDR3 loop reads CASSQVGGRGTEAFF. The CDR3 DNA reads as TGCGCCAGCAGCCAAGTTGGGGGTCGCGGCACTGAAGCTTTCTTT.